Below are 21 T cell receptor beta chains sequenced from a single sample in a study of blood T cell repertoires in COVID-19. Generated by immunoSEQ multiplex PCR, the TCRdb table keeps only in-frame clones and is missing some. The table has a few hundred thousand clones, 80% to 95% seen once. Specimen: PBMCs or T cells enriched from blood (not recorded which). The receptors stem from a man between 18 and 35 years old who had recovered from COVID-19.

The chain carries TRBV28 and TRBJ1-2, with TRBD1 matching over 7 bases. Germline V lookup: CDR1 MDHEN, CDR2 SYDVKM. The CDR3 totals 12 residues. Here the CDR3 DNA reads TGTGCGGGCAACAGGGGTGGGTATGGCTACACCTTC. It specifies CAGNRGGYGYTF.

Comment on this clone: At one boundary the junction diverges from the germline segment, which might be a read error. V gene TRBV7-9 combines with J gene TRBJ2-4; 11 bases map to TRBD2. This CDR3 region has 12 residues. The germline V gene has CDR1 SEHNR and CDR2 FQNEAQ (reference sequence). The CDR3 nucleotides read TGTGCCAGCAGTACCGGGACTAGCGGACACAATTTC. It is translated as CASSTGTSGHNF.

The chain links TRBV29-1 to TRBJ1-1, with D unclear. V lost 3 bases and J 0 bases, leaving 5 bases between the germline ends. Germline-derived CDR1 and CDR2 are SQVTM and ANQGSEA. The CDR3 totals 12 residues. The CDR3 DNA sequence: TGCAGCGTTGATTCCGTGAACACTGAAGCTTTCTTT. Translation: CSVDSVNTEAFF.

CDR3 amino acids: CASSLIGDTEAFF. CDR3 coding DNA: TGTGCCAGCAGTTTAATAGGGGACACTGAAGCTTTCTTT. The J gene is TRBJ1-1, the V gene TRBV28, with D possibly being TRBD1 (5 bases). CDR3 length: 13 residues. Germline CDR1 MDHEN, CDR2 SYDVKM. The V gene lost 2 bases and the J gene lost 3 bases, with 7 bases spanning the gap.

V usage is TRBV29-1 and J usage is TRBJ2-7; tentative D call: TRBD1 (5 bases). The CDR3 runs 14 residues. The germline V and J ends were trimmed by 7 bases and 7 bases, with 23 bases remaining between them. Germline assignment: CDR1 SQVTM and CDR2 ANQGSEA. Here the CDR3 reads CSAGHAGPLEEQYF. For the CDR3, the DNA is TGCAGCGCCGGTCATGCAGGGCCACTGGAGGAGCAGTACTTC.

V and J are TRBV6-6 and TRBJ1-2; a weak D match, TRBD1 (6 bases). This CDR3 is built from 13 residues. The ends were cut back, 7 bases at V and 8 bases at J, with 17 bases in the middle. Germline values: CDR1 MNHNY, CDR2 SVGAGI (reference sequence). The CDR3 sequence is CASKARNRVGYTF. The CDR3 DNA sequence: TGTGCCAGCAAAGCCCGGAACAGGGTGGGCTACACCTTC.

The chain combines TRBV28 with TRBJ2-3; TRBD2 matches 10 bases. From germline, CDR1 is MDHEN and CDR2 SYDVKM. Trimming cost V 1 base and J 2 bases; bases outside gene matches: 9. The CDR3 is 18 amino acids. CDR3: CASSLSPRTSGDTDTQYF. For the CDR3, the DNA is TGTGCCAGCAGTTTATCGCCCCGGACTAGCGGAGACACAGATACGCAGTATTTT.

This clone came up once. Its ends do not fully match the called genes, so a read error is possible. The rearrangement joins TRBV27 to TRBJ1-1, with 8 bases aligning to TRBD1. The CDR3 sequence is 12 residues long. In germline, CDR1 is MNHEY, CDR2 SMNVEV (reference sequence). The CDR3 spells CASSPSPGQGLF. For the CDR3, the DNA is TGTGCCAGCAGTCCATCCCCTGGACAGGGACTCTTT.

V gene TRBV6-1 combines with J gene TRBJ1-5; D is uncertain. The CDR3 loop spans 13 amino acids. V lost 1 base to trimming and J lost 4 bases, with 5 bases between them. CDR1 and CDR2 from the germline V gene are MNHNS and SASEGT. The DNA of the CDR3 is TGTGCCAGCAGTGAAGTTGAGAATCAGCCCCAGCATTTT. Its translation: CASSEVENQPQHF.

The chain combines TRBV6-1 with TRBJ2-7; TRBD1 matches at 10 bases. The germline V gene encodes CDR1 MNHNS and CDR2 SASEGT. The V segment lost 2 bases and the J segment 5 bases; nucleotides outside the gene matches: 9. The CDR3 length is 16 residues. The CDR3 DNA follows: TGTGCCAGCAGTGAAATCCCCCAGGGACAGGGGCACGAGCAGTACTTC. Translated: CASSEIPQGQGHEQYF.

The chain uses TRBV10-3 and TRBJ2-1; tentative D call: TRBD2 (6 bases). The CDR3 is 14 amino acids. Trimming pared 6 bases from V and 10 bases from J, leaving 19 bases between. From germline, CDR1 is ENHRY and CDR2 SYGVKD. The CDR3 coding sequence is TGTGCCATCAGCGGCCGGGACTCGCTTGAAGAGCAGTTCTTC. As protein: CAISGRDSLEEQFF.

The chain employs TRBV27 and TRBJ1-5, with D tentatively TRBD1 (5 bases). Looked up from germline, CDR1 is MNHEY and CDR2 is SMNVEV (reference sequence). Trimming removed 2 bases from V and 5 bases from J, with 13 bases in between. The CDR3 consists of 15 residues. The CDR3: CASSLIGKGDQPQHF. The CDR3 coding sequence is TGTGCCAGCAGTTTAATAGGGAAAGGGGATCAGCCCCAGCATTTT.

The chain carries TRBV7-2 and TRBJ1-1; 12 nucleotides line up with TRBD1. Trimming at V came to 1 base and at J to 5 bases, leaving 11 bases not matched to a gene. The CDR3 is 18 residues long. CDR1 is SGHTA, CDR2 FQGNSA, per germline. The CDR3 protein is CASSLVSQGQGAWTEAFF. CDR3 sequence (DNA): TGTGCCAGCAGCTTAGTGAGCCAGGGACAGGGGGCGTGGACTGAAGCTTTCTTT.

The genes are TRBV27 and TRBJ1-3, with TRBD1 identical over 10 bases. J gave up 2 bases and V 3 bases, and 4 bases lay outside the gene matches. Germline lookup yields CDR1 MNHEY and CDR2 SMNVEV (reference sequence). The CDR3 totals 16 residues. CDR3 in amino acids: CASSLTGTGAGNTIYF. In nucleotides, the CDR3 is TGTGCCAGCAGTTTGACAGGGACAGGGGCTGGAAACACCATATATTTT.

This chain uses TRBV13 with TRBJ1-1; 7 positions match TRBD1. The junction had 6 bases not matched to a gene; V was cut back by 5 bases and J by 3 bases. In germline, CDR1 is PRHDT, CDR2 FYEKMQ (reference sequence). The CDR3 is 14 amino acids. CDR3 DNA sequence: TGTGCCAGCAGCCGCAGGGGGTCAGACACTGAAGCTTTCTTT. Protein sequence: CASSRRGSDTEAFF.

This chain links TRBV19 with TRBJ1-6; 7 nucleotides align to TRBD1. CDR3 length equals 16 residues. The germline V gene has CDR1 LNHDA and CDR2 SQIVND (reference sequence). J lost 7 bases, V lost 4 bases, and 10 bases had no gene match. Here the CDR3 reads CASSNFLGTANSPLHF. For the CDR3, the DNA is TGTGCCAGTAGTAATTTCCTTGGGACAGCCAATTCACCCCTCCACTTT.

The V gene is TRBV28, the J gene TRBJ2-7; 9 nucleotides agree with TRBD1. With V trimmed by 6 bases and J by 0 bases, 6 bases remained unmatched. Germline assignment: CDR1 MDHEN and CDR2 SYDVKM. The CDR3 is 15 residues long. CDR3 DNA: TGTGCCAGCAGAACCGGGACAGGGCCCTCCTACGAGCAGTACTTC. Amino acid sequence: CASRTGTGPSYEQYF.

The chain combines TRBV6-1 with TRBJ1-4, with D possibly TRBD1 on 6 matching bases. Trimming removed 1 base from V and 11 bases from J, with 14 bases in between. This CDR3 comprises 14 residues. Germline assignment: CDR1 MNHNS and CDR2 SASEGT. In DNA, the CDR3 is TGTGCCAGCAGTGAAGGAGGGGGTAGGGCGAAACTGTTTTTT. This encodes CASSEGGGRAKLFF.

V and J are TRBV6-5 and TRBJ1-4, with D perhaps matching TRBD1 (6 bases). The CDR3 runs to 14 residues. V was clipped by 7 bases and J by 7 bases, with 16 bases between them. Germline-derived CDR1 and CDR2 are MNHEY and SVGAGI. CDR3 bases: TGTGCCAGCACGCTACAGGGTGGAAGTGAAAAACTGTTTTTT. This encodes CASTLQGGSEKLFF.

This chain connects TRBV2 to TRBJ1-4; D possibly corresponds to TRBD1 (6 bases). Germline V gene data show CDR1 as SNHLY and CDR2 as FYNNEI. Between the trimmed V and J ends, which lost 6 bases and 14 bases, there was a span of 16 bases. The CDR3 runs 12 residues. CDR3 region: CASRLAWTELFF. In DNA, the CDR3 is TGTGCCAGCAGGCTGGCCTGGACAGAGCTGTTTTTT. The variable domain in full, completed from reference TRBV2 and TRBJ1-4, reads EPEVTQTPSHQVTQMGQEVILRCVPISNHLYFYWYRQILGQKVEFLVSFYNNEISEKSEIFDDQFSVERPDGSNFTLKIRSTKLEDSAMYFCASRLAWTELFFGSGTQLSVL.

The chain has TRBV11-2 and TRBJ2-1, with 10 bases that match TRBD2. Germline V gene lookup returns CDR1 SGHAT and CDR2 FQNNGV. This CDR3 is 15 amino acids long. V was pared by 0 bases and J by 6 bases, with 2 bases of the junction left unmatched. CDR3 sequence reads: CASSLDSGGGNEQFF. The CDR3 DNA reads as TGTGCCAGCAGCTTAGACAGCGGGGGGGGCAATGAGCAGTTCTTC.